Listed here are 13 T cell receptor beta chains from one sample, sequenced in a study of type 1 and type 2 diabetes patients. The PCR template was genomic DNA. A primer set of 30 forward and 13 reverse primers amplified the CDR3. TCRdb reanalysed the multiplex PCR reads using MiXCR and keeps one entry per CDR3 protein. The sample records more than 250,000 distinct CDR3 sequences, around 47% being singletons. Sequenced: peripheral blood mononuclear cells (PBMCs). These receptors all stem from a man in his late teens or twenties with type 2 diabetes.

A few counts support this clonotype. The chain employs TRBV19 and TRBJ2-7; 8 bases align to TRBD1. V was pared by 6 bases and J by 4 bases, with 11 bases of the junction left unmatched. Germline lookup yields CDR1 LNHDA and CDR2 SQIVND (reference sequence). This CDR3 region has 15 residues. CDR3 nucleotides: TGTGCCAGTAGATTGGAGGACAGGGCCGGGTACGAGCAGTACTTC. Translated: CASRLEDRAGYEQYF.

The J gene is TRBJ2-7, the V gene TRBV6-5; 9 positions agree with TRBD1. Losses at the gene ends were 6 bases for V and 4 bases for J; bases not matched to a gene: 13. CDR1 is MNHEY, CDR2 SVGAGI, per germline. This CDR3 contains 16 residues. The CDR3 protein is CASSPSEGQGFYEQYF. The DNA for the CDR3 is TGTGCCAGCAGCCCATCAGAGGGACAGGGTTTTTACGAGCAGTACTTC.

The sample holds a few counts of this clonotype. J is TRBJ2-7 and V is TRBV25-1, with 8 bases fitting TRBD1. The CDR3 has 13 amino acids. CDR1 and CDR2 from the germline V gene are MGHDK and SYGVNS. V lost 6 bases to trimming and J lost 6 bases; unmatched junction nucleotides: 7. CDR3 DNA: TGTGCCAGCAGGCAGGGGGCTTCTCCCGAGCAGTACTTC. Its protein product is CASRQGASPEQYF.

On this clonotype itself: The junction departs from the called germline gene at one end, perhaps through a read error. V and J are TRBV11-2 and TRBJ1-1; 12 positions match TRBD1. From germline, CDR1 is SGHAT and CDR2 FQNNGV. The CDR3 is 19 residues long. The CDR3 bases are TGTGCCAGCAGCCATCGAACCGGGACAGGGGGCGCCGGGGACACTGAAGCTTCCTTT. Translating gives CASSHRTGTGGAGDTEASF.

This clonotype showed up just a few times. This chain links TRBV6-4 with TRBJ1-1; D not certain. Trimming removed 3 bases at V and 7 bases at J, with 9 bases between. This CDR3 spans 12 amino acids. From germline, CDR1 is MRHNA and CDR2 SNTAGT. DNA for the CDR3: TGTGCCAGCAGTGATCGCGACATTGAAGCTTTCTTT. Amino acids: CASSDRDIEAFF.

The chain combines TRBV27 with TRBJ1-2; tentative D call: TRBD1 (5 bases). Deletions cut 0 bases from V and 5 bases from J, with 13 bases between. Per the germline V gene, CDR1 is MNHEY and CDR2 is SMNVEV (reference sequence). The CDR3 is 15 amino acids. This CDR3 is CASSLSGPGGYGYTF. The CDR3 bases are TGTGCCAGCAGTTTATCGGGACCGGGGGGGTATGGCTACACCTTC.

Ten or more counts support this clonotype. This chain joins TRBV25-1 and TRBJ2-7, with 8 bases lining up with TRBD2. Trimming cost V 6 bases and J 3 bases; bases outside gene matches: 7. CDR1 is MGHDK, CDR2 SYGVNS, per germline. CDR3 length: 14 amino acids. The CDR3: CASSGTRRHYEQYF. CDR3 nucleotide sequence: TGTGCCAGCAGCGGGACTAGACGACACTACGAGCAGTACTTC.

This clonotype was seen a single time. The V call is TRBV7-6, the J call TRBJ2-5; D unclear. Per germline, CDR1 SGHVS and CDR2 FNYEAQ. V shed 3 bases and J shed 2 bases, with 7 bases lying between them. The CDR3 extends over 13 amino acids. In DNA form, the CDR3 reads TGTGCCAGCAGCTTTCGAGGTCAAGAGACCCAGTACTTC. Residues: CASSFRGQETQYF.

Ten or more counts support this clonotype. The rearrangement uses TRBV2 and TRBJ2-5, with 16 bases fitting TRBD2. This CDR3 has 14 amino acids. The V and J ends lost 9 bases and 5 bases, in that order; junction bases with no gene match: 3. CDR1 SNHLY and CDR2 FYNNEI come from the germline V gene. CDR3 coding DNA: TGTGCCAGGGGACTAGCGGGAGGGGAGGAGACCCAGTACTTC. This gives the protein CARGLAGGEETQYF.

This clonotype was counted between two and nine times. Mismatch with germline at one junction end may stem from a read error. V usage is TRBV19 and J usage is TRBJ2-5, with 10 bases aligning to TRBD2. This CDR3 has 13 amino acids. Germline V gene lookup returns CDR1 LNHDA and CDR2 SQIVND (reference sequence). CDR3 sequence: CASRIAGGETQYF. The DNA of the CDR3 is TGTGCCAGTAGGATAGCGGGGGGTGAGACCCAGTACTTC.

This clonotype was recorded a few times. This chain joins TRBV25-1 and TRBJ2-3; 7 nucleotides line up with TRBD1. From germline, CDR1 is MGHDK and CDR2 SYGVNS. The CDR3 sequence is 18 residues long. J was trimmed by 2 bases and V by 3 bases; bases with no gene match: 14. CDR3 loop: CASSDHSRTGPDTDTQYF. For the CDR3, the DNA is TGTGCCAGCAGTGATCACTCCCGGACAGGTCCCGACACAGATACGCAGTATTTT.

This clonotype came up many times. V gene TRBV6-6 combines with J gene TRBJ2-7; TRBD2 aligns across 10 bases. This CDR3 has 15 residues. Germline V gives CDR1 MNHNY, CDR2 SVGAGI (reference sequence). The J segment lost 3 bases and the V segment lost 5 bases, leaving 7 bases of the junction unmatched. The CDR3 DNA is TGTGCCAGCAGTAGGATAGCGGGAGGAGACTACGAGCAGTACTTC. Its translation is CASSRIAGGDYEQYF.

The sample holds a few counts of this clonotype. This chain links TRBV30 with TRBJ2-2; no clear D. Per the germline V gene, CDR1 is GTSNPN and CDR2 is SVGIG (reference sequence). The CDR3 spans 12 residues. V shed 0 bases and J shed 6 bases, with 5 bases lying between them. CDR3 sequence: CAWSVLPGELFF. In DNA form, the CDR3 reads TGTGCCTGGAGTGTACTCCCCGGGGAGCTGTTTTTT.